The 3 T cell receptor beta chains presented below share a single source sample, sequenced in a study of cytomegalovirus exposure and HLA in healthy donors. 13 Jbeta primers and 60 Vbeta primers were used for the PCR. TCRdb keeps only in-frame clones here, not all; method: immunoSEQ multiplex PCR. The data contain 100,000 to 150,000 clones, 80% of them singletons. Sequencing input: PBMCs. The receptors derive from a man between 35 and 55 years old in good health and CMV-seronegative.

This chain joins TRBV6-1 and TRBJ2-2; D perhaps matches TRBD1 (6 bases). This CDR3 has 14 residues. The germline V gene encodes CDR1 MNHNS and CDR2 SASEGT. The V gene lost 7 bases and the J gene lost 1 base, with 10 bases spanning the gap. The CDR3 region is CASIWTENTGELFF. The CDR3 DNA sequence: TGTGCCAGCATCTGGACAGAGAACACCGGGGAGCTGTTTTTT.

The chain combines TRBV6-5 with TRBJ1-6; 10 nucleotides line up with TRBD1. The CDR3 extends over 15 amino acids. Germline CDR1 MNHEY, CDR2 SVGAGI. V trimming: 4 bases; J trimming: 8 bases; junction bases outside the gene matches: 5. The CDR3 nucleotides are TGTGCCAGCAGTTCCATGGGGACAGGGGATTCACCCCTCCACTTT. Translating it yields CASSSMGTGDSPLHF.

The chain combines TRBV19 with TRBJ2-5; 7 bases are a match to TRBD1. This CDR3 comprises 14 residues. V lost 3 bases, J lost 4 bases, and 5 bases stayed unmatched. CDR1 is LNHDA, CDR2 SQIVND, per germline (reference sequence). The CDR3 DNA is TGTGCCAGTAGTATGGGGCAGGGGGTAGAGACCCAGTACTTC. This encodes CASSMGQGVETQYF.